This entry lists 4 T cell receptor beta chains sequenced from one sample in a study of T cells in localized non-small cell lung cancer. Sequenced by immunoSEQ multiplex PCR; TCRdb stores in-frame clones only, minus some. The sample lists under 15,000 clones, around four fifths occurring once. The material sequenced was peripheral blood, taken before any cancer treatment. The source of these receptors is a male donor at least 60 years old with stage I lung adenocarcinoma.

V and J are TRBV18 and TRBJ2-5; D gene ambiguous. The CDR3 is 12 residues long. V was pared by 5 bases and J by 2 bases, with 6 bases between. Germline CDR1 KGHSH, CDR2 LQKENI. The DNA of the CDR3 is TGTGCCAGCTCAGGCGGACAAGAGACCCAGTACTTC. Protein product: CASSGGQETQYF.

V usage is TRBV2 and J usage is TRBJ2-7; 7 nucleotides match TRBD1. The J segment lost 6 bases and the V segment lost 8 bases, leaving 10 bases of the junction unmatched. Per germline, CDR1 SNHLY and CDR2 FYNNEI. The CDR3 has 13 residues. The CDR3 loop reads CASGVGQRTEQYF. CDR3 nucleotides: TGTGCCAGCGGGGTGGGACAGAGGACCGAGCAGTACTTC.

This clone was recorded only once. This chain joins TRBV29-1 and TRBJ1-2; TRBD1 matches at 8 bases. There are 13 residues in the CDR3. Trimming removed 3 bases from V and 8 bases from J; junction bases left unmatched: 8. CDR1 and CDR2 from the germline V gene are SQVTM and ANQGSEA. DNA of the CDR3: TGCAGCGTTGAGGACAGGGTGGCATGGGGCTACACCTTC. Residues: CSVEDRVAWGYTF.

The V gene is TRBV10-3, the J gene TRBJ1-3; no reliable D call. The CDR3 consists of 14 residues. The V and J ends lost 6 bases and 8 bases respectively, with 17 bases between them. Germline CDR1 is ENHRY and CDR2 is SYGVKD. This chain's CDR3 is CAISLSAPADTIYF. CDR3 nucleotide sequence: TGTGCCATCAGCCTTTCGGCCCCCGCGGACACCATATATTTT.